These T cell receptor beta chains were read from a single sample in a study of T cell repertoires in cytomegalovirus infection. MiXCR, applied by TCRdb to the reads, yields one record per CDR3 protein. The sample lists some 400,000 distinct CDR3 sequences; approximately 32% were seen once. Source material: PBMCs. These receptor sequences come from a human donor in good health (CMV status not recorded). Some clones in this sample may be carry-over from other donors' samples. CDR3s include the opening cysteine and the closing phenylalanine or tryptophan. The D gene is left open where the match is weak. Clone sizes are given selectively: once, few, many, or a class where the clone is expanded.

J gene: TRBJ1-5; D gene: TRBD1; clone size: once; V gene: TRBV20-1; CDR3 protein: CSAQGGDSNQPQHF; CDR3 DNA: TGCAGTGCTCAGGGGGGAGACAGCAATCAGCCCCAGCATTTT
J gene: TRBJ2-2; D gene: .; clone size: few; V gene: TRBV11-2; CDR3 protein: CASSPTWNTGELFF; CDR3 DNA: TGTGCCAGCAGCCCCACTTGGAACACCGGGGAGCTGTTTTTT
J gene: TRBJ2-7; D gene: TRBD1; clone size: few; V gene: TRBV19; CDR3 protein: CASRAGDREIPEQYF; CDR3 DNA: TGTGCCAGCCGGGCTGGGGACAGGGAGATTCCCGAGCAGTACTTC
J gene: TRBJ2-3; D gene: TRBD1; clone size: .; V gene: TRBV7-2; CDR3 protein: CASSRDRGTADTQYF; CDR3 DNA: TGTGCCAGCAGCCGGGACAGGGGGACGGCAGATACGCAGTATTTT
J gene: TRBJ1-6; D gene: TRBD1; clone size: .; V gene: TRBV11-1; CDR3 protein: CASSLGTGQSTLHF; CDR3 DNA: TGTGCCAGCAGCCTTGGGACAGGCCAGAGCACCCTCCACTTT
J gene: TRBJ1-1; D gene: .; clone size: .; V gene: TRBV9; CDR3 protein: CDSSVVNSQNTEAFF; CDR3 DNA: TGTGACAGCAGCGTAGTTAACAGCCAAAACACTGAAGCTTTCTTT
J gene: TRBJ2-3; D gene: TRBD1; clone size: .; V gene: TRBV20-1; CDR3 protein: CSAYEGASATDTQYF; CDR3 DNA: TGCAGTGCCTACGAGGGGGCATCAGCCACAGATACGCAGTATTTT
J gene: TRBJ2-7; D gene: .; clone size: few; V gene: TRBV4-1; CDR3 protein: CASSQDHGSYYEQYF; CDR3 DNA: TGCGCCAGCAGCCAAGATCATGGCAGTTACTACGAGCAGTACTTC
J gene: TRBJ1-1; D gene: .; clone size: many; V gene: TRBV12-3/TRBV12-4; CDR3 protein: CASSFGLSGEAFF; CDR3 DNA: TGTGCCAGCAGTTTTGGGCTCTCGGGTGAAGCTTTCTTT
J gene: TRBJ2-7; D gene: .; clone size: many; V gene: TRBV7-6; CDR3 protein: CASSPGQSPSYEQYF; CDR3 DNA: TGTGCCAGCAGCCCTGGTCAGAGTCCCTCCTACGAGCAGTACTTC
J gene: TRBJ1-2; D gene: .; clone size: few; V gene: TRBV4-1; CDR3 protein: CASSQEAPPILYGYTF; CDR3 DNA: TGCGCCAGCAGCCAAGAAGCCCCCCCCATCCTCTATGGCTACACCTTC
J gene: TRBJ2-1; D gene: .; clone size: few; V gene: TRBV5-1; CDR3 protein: CASAPGGSSYNEQFF; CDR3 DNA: TGCGCCAGCGCTCCCGGGGGCTCCTCCTACAATGAGCAGTTCTTC
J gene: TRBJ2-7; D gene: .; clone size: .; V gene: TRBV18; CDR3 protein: CASSPETLSSYEQYF; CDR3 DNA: TGTGCCAGCTCACCGGAGACTTTAAGCTCCTACGAGCAGTACTTC
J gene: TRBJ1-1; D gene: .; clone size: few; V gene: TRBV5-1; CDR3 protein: CASSLRSWGNTEAFF; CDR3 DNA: TGCGCCAGCAGCTTGCGCTCCTGGGGAAACACTGAAGCTTTCTTT
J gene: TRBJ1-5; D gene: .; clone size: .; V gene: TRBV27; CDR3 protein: CASSSRAGQPQHF; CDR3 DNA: TGTGCCAGCAGCTCGAGGGCAGGGCAGCCCCAGCATTTT
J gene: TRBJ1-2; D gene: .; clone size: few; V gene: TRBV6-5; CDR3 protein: CASSYSGSRYGYTF; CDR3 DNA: TGTGCCAGCAGTTACTCGGGAAGCCGCTATGGCTACACCTTC
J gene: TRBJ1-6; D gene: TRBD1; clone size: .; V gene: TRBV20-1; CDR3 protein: CSARGRDRRSPLHF; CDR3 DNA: TGCAGTGCTAGGGGTCGGGACAGGCGTTCACCCCTCCACTTT
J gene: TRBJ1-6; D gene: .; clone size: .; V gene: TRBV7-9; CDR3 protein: CASSGGFGSPLHF; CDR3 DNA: TGTGCCAGCAGCGGCGGGTTTGGTTCACCCCTCCACTTT
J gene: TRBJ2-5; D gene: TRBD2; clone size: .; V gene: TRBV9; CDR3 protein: CASSPEPYTSGGETQYF; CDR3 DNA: TGTGCCAGCAGCCCCGAACCTTACACTAGCGGGGGAGAGACCCAGTACTTC
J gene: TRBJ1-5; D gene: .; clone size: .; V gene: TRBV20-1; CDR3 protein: CSASPTSRGGDQPQHF; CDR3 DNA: TGCAGTGCTAGTCCTACTAGTAGGGGGGGGGATCAGCCCCAGCATTTT
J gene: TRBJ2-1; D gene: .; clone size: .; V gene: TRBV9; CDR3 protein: CASSVDRGEQFF; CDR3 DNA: TGTGCCAGCAGCGTAGATCGGGGTGAGCAGTTCTTC
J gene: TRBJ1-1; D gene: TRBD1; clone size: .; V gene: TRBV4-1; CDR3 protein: CASSQPGQGRREAFF; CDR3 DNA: TGCGCCAGCAGCCAACCGGGACAGGGGCGCCGTGAAGCTTTCTTT
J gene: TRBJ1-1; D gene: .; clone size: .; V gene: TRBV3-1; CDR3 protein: CASSPMAGTGNTEAFF; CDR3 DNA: TGTGCCAGCAGCCCTATGGCAGGGACGGGGAACACTGAAGCTTTCTTT
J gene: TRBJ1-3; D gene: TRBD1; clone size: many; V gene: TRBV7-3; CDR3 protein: CASSDGTGTGNTIYF; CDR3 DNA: TGTGCCAGCAGCGACGGGACAGGGACTGGAAACACCATATATTTT
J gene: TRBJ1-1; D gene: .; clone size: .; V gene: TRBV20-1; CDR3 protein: CSARVGSGGAFF; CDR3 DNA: TGCAGTGCTAGAGTAGGTAGCGGTGGAGCTTTCTTT
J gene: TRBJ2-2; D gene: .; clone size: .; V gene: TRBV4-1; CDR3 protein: CASSQDLSPGELFF; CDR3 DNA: TGCGCCAGCAGCCAAGATCTCTCTCCCGGGGAGCTGTTTTTT
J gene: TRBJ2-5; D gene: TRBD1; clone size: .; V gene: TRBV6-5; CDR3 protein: CASSGPNSGQGTSSPPLETKYF; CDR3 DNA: TGTGCCAGCAGTGGACCAAACTCGGGACAGGGCACCTCCAGCCCACCGTTGGAGACCAAGTACTTC
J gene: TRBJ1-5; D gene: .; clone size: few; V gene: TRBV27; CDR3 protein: CASRTTVYSNQPQHF; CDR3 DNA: TGTGCCAGCAGAACGACCGTGTATAGCAATCAGCCCCAGCATTTT
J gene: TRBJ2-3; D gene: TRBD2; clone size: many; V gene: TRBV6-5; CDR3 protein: CASSYRASGSTDTQYF; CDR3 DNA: TGTGCCAGCAGTTACCGAGCTAGCGGTAGCACAGATACGCAGTATTTT
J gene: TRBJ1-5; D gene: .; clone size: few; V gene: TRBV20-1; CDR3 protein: CSAPGPTHSNQPQHF; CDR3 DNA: TGCAGTGCTCCGGGACCTACGCATAGCAATCAGCCCCAGCATTTT
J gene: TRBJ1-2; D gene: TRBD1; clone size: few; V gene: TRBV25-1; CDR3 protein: CASSESDRDYYGYTF; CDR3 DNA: TGTGCCAGCAGTGAATCGGACAGGGACTACTATGGCTACACCTTC
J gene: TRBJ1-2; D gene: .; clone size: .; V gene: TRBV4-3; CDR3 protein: CASSQRSEANYGYTF; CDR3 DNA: TGCGCCAGCAGCCAACGCAGCGAAGCTAACTATGGCTACACCTTC
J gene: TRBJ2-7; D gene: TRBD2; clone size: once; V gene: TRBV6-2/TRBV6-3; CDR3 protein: CATRPGGPGEQYF; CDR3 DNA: TGTGCCACCAGACCGGGGGGGCCGGGTGAGCAGTACTTC
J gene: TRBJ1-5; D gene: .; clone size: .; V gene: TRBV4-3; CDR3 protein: CASSQDRGTSNQPQHF; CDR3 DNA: TGCGCCAGCAGCCAAGATAGGGGTACTAGCAATCAGCCCCAGCATTTT
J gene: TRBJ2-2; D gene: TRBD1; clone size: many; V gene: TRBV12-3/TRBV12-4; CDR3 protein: CASSENTRDRGQGGELFF; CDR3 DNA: TGTGCCAGCAGCGAAAACACCCGGGACAGGGGGCAAGGCGGGGAGCTGTTTTTT
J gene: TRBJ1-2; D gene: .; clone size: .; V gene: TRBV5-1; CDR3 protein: CASRRDMGPEYYGYTF; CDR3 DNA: TGCGCCAGCAGACGGGACATGGGGCCTGAGTACTATGGCTACACCTTC
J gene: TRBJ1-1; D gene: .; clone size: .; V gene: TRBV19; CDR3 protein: CASSDFPGQLNTEAFF; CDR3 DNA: TGTGCCAGTAGCGACTTTCCGGGACAATTGAACACTGAAGCTTTCTTT
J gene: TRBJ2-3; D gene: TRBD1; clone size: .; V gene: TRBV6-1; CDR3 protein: CAISPGQTLADTQYF; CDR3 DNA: TGTGCCATCAGTCCGGGACAGACCCTCGCAGATACGCAGTATTTT
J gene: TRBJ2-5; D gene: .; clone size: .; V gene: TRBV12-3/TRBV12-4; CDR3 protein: CASSFSAQETQYF; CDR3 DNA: TGTGCCAGCAGTTTCTCAGCACAAGAGACCCAGTACTTC
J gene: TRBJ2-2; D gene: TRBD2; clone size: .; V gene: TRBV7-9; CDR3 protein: CASSNRLAGNTGELFF; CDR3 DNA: TGTGCCAGCAGCAACCGACTAGCGGGGAACACCGGGGAGCTGTTTTTT
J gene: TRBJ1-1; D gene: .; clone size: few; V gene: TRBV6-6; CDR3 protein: CASNRGGETTEAFF; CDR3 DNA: TGTGCCAGCAACCGAGGGGGGGAGACAACTGAAGCTTTCTTT
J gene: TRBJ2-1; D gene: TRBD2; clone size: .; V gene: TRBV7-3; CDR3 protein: CASSPGLASSYNEQFF; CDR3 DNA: TGTGCCAGCAGTCCGGGACTAGCAAGCTCCTACAATGAGCAGTTCTTC
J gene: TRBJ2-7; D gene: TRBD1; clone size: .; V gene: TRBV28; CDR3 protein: CASSYGQGVSYEQYF; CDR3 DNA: TGTGCCAGCAGTTACGGACAGGGGGTTTCGTACGAGCAGTACTTC
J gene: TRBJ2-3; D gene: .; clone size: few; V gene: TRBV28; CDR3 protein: CASSSPGPGGPADTQYF; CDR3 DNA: TGTGCCAGCAGTTCTCCGGGGCCCGGAGGACCGGCAGATACGCAGTATTTT
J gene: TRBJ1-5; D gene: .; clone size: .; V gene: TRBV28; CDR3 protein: CASTSVRLENQPQHF; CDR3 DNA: TGTGCCAGCACCTCGGTAAGGTTAGAAAATCAGCCCCAGCATTTT
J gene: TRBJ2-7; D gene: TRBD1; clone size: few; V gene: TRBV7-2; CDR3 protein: CASSRLVTGGYEQYF; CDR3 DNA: TGTGCCAGCAGCCGTCTTGTGACAGGGGGCTACGAGCAGTACTTC
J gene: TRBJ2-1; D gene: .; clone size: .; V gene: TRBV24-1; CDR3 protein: CATSDFSVTQFF; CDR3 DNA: TGTGCCACCAGTGATTTTTCGGTAACTCAGTTCTTC
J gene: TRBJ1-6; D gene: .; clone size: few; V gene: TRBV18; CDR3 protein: CASSESRNSPLHF; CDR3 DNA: TGTGCCAGCTCAGAAAGTAGAAATTCACCCCTCCACTTT
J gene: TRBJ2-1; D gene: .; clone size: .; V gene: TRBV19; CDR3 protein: CASSITLAYEQFF; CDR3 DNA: TGTGCCAGTAGTATTACGCTAGCGTATGAGCAGTTCTTC
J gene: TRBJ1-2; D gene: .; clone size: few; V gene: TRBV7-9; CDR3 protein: CASSPKGGEERNYGYTF; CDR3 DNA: TGTGCCAGCAGCCCAAAAGGGGGAGAAGAGAGAAACTATGGCTACACCTTC
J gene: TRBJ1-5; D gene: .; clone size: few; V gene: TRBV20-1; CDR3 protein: CSARDPPYGNQPQHF; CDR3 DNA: TGCAGTGCTAGGGACCCCCCATACGGCAATCAGCCCCAGCATTTT
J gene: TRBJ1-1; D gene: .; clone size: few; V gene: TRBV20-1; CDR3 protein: CSASGGSPGNTEAFF; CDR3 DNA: TGCAGTGCTAGTGGAGGGTCTCCAGGGAACACTGAAGCTTTCTTT